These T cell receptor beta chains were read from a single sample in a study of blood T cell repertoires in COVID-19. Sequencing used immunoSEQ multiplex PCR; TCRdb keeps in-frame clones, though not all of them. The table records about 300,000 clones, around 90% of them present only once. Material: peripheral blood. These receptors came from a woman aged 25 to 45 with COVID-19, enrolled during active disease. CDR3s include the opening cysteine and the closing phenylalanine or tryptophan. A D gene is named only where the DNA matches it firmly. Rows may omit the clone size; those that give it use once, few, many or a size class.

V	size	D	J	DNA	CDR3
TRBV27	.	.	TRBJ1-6	TGTGCCAGCAGTTTAGTTGGCAGATCTCGCTCACCCCTCCACTTT	CASSLVGRSRSPLHF
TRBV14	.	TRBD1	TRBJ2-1	TGTGCCAGCAGCCAAGGGTGGACAGGGTACGACAATGAGCAGTTCTTC	CASSQGWTGYDNEQFF
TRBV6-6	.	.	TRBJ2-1	TGTGCCAGCAGTTACTCGAGGGCCCCAAGGAGCAATGAGCAGTTCTTC	CASSYSRAPRSNEQFF
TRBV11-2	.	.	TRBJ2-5	TGTGCCAGCAGCTTATCCGGTTTAGACCAAGAGACCCAGTACTTC	CASSLSGLDQETQYF
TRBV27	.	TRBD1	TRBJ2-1	TGTGCCAGCAGTTTAGGGACAGGGGGCAATGAGCAGTTCTTC	CASSLGTGGNEQFF
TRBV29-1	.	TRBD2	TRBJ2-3	TGCAGCGTGGGACTAGCAGATACGCAGTATTTT	CSVGLADTQYF
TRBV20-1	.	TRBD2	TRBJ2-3	TGCAGTGCTAGTCTACTAGCGGGAGGTTTCCAGACAGATACGCAGTATTTT	CSASLLAGGFQTDTQYF
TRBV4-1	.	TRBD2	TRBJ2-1	TGCGCCAGCAGCCACCCGGGACTAGGGTTATATGAGCAGTTCTTC	CASSHPGLGLYEQFF
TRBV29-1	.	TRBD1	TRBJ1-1	TGCAGCGTTGAGGGACAGGGGGATGAAGCTTTCTTT	CSVEGQGDEAFF
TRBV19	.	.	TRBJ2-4	TGTGCCAGTAGTATGCCGGGATTAGCCAAAAACATTCAGTACTTC	CASSMPGLAKNIQYF
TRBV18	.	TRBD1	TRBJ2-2	TGTGCCAGCTCACCACGAGTGGGACAGGATACCACCGGGGAGCTGTTTTTT	CASSPRVGQDTTGELFF
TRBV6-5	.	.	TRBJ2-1	TGTGCCAGCAGGCGTATGGGGGGCAATGAGCAGTTCTTC	CASRRMGGNEQFF
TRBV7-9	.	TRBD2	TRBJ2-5	TGTGCCAGCAGCCTAATAGCGGGAGCGCAAGAGACCCAGTACTTC	CASSLIAGAQETQYF
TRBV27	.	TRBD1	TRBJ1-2	TGTGCCAGCAGTCTAGGGGGCAGTGGACCCTATGGCTACACCTTC	CASSLGGSGPYGYTF
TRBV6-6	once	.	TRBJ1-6	TGTGCCAGCAGTTATTCAGGCGCCAATTCACCCCTCCACTTT	CASSYSGANSPLHF
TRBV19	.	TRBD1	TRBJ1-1	TGTGCCAGTAGTACCGGACAGGCAGGCACTGAAGCTTTCTTT	CASSTGQAGTEAFF
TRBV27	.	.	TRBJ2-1	TGTGCCAGCAGTTTATCGGGACAACTCTACAATGAGCAGTTCTTC	CASSLSGQLYNEQFF
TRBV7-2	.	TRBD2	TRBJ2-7	TGTGCCAGCAGCTTATACGGCGGGAGTTACGAGCAGTACTTC	CASSLYGGSYEQYF
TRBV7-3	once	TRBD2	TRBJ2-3	TGTGCCAGCAGCGTGACTAGCGGGAGCCGATATACGCAGTATTTT	CASSVTSGSRYTQYF
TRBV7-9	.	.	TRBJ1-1	TGTGCCAGCAGCGCGGGGGTGAACACTGAAGCTTTCTTT	CASSAGVNTEAFF
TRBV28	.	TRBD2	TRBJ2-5	TGTGCCAGCACTTCTTCCCTTTGGGGGGGAAAAGAGACCCAGTACTTC	CASTSSLWGGKETQYF
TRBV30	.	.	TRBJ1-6	TGTGCCTGGAGTGTAAAGGCTAGTGGGACATTGCAGAATTCACCCCTCCACTTT	CAWSVKASGTLQNSPLHF
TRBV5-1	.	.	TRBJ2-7	TGCGCCAGCAGCTTGGTGGAGGCCGCCTACGAGCAGTACTTC	CASSLVEAAYEQYF
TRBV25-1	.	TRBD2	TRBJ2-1	TGTGCCAGCAGCCTAGCGGGAGGGTTCAATGGTCAGTTCTTC	CASSLAGGFNGQFF
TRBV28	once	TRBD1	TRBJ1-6	TGTGCCAGCAGCACAGGGGCGCCAGCTGATAATTCACCCCTCCACTTT	CASSTGAPADNSPLHF
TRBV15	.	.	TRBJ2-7	TGTGCCACCAGCAGAGACCGCCGAGACGAGCAGTACTTC	CATSRDRRDEQYF
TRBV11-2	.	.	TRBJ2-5	TGTGCCAGCAGCCCCTCCCCACTCACCCAAGAGACCCAGTACTTC	CASSPSPLTQETQYF
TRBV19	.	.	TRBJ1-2	TGTGCCAGTACTCCGGACACGGAATATGGCTACACCTTC	CASTPDTEYGYTF
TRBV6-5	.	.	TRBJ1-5	TGTGCCAGTGCTGCCAGGGGAGACAATCAGCCCCAGCATTTT	CASAARGDNQPQHF
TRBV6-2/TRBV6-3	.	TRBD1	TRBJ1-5	TGTGCCAGCAGTTCAGGGGGTAGCAATCAGCCCCAGCATTTT	CASSSGGSNQPQHF
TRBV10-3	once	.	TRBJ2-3	TGTGCCATCACTACTTCGCGGGACAGATTCACAGATACGCAGTATTTT	CAITTSRDRFTDTQYF
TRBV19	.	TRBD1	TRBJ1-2	TGTGCCAGTAGACCGACAGGGGCTGGTGGCTACACCTTC	CASRPTGAGGYTF
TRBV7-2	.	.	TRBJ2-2	TGTGCCAGCAGCTTAGGAGGCGGGCCTCGGAACACCGGGGAGCTGTTTTTT	CASSLGGGPRNTGELFF
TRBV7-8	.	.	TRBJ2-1	TGTGCCAGCAGCCCCCCGGGGAGCGGCCCGTACAATGAGCAGTTCTTC	CASSPPGSGPYNEQFF
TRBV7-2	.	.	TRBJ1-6	TGTGCCAGCAGCTTCACAGGGCCCTCACCCCTCCACTTT	CASSFTGPSPLHF
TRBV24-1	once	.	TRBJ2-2	TGTGCCACCAGTGACCCAACAGGGATCCCGTTGAACACCGGGGAGCTGTTTTTT	CATSDPTGIPLNTGELFF
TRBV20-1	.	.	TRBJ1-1	TGCAGTGCTAGTATACAGAGTTACACTGAAGCTTTCTTT	CSASIQSYTEAFF
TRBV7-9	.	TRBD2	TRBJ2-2	TGTGCCAGCACCTATCAGGGAGGACTAGCGGGAGGACTGAACACCGGGGAGCTGTTTTTT	CASTYQGGLAGGLNTGELFF
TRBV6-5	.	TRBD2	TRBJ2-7	TGTGCCAGCAGTTACGCGCGGGAGGGGTACGAGCAGTACTTC	CASSYAREGYEQYF
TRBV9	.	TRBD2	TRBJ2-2	TGTGCCAGCAGCGACGGACTAGCCTCCACCGGGGAGCTGTTTTTT	CASSDGLASTGELFF
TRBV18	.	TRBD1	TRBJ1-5	TGTGCCAGCTCACGACAGGGCGTGGACAGCAATCAGCCCCAGCATTTT	CASSRQGVDSNQPQHF
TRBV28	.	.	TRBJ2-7	TGTGCCAGCAGTTTATCGGGCAGGGTCGACGAGCAGTACTTC	CASSLSGRVDEQYF
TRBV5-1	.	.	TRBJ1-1	TGCGCCAGCAGTCCTGGACACGACGGAACTGAAGCTTTCTTT	CASSPGHDGTEAFF
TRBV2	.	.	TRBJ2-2	TGTGCCAGCGGGGCACTTGGCAACACCGGGGAGCTGTTTTTT	CASGALGNTGELFF
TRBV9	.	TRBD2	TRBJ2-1	TGTGCCAGCAGCCCCAGAGGGACTAGCGGAAATGAGCAGTTCTTC	CASSPRGTSGNEQFF
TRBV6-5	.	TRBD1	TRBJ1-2	TGTGCCAGCAGTTCCCTGGGACAGGGCCCAGGCTACACCTTC	CASSSLGQGPGYTF
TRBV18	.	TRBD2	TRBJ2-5	TGTGCCAGCTCACCAGTTGTAGCGGGGCAAGAGACCCAGTACTTC	CASSPVVAGQETQYF
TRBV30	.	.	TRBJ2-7	TGTGCCTGGGGAAGAGAGACCTACGAGCAGTACTTC	CAWGRETYEQYF
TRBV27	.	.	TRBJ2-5	TGTGCCAGCACCCCCCTCGGTGGACGACGGGGGGAGACCCAGTACTTC	CASTPLGGRRGETQYF
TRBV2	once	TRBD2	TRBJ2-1	TGTGCCACCGTCCGGGGGGGAGCCAACAATGAGCAGTTCTTC	CATVRGGANNEQFF
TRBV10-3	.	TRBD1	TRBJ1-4	TGTGCCATCAGTGAGGACAGGGAAGAAAAACTGTTTTTT	CAISEDREEKLFF
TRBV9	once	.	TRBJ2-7	TGTGCCAGCAGCGTAGGGAGCGGTCCCTACGAGCAGTACTTC	CASSVGSGPYEQYF